The entry below describes one T cell receptor beta chain. At least ten counts were recorded for this clonotype. What antigen it recognizes has not been identified. Base qualities were left out, and no much larger clone turns up one base away. The sample is drawn from a study of CD8 T cells in ankylosing spondylitis (dated by TCRdb to about 2017). Study-level background: To find TCR variants linked to disease, the study profiled T cell receptor beta repertoires in ankylosing spondylitis patients and healthy donors. The full study cohort comprised around 25 ankylosing spondylitis patients and about 110 healthy donors. Samples of peripheral blood were taken, and for ankylosing spondylitis patients, synovial fluid was collected as well. What the authors observed across the whole study: The disease-linked clones had a CD8+ phenotype and were found at relatively low frequencies in peripheral blood. According to the report, matched synovial fluid samples from ankylosing spondylitis patients were significantly enriched for the disease-linked clones. Some motif variants were previously reported in synovial fluid and blood of reactive arthritis patients, suggesting common disease-initiation mechanisms. A TCR beta motif made up of under ten highly homologous amino acid variants appeared to be characteristic of blood from ankylosing spondylitis patients.

The CDR3 starts with the cysteine, ends with the phenylalanine, and has 14 residues. CDR3 DNA only is kept here, 42 bases in frame from base 1. Cut back by 3 bases and 6 bases, the V and J ends lie 17 bases apart. CDR1 and CDR2 are read off the germline V gene (reference sequence) as DFQATT and SNEGSKA. This sample was sequenced with an Illumina HiSeq 2500. TCR beta libraries were prepared by quantitative 5'-RACE with molecular barcodes. For the original study's pipeline: A new computational method based on a probabilistic model of VDJ rearrangement was used to identify disease-linked TCR variants. In TCRdb, the public reads were trimmed at Q25 with fastp and aligned with MiXCR, with productive beta chains retained. Every entry covers one CDR3 protein and lists the most common genes and DNA from its rows. It is TCRdb's table, rather than the study itself, that gives the V and J calls and clone size. The sample yields some 30,000 distinct CDR3 sequences; about 7% were counted once. The top ten clonotypes cover roughly a tenth of the sample.

What was sequenced was blood, either unsorted or a sorted T cell fraction (not recorded which). The rearranged chain carries TRBV20-1 and TRBJ1-1; no D gene call is confident. The TCR was taken from a male donor with ankylosing spondylitis or in good health (not recorded which). The DNA sequence is as follows: TGCAGTGCTAGCCCAAACAGTCCTCCTGCTGAAGCTTTCTTT. Translated, it reads CSASPNSPPAEAFF.